Below, 25 T cell receptor beta chains from the same sample are listed, as sequenced in a study of blood T cells in healthy people across ages. Combining a sample-barcoded 5' primer with a J-beta primer mix, a second PCR ran for 7 to 11 cycles. TCRdb called the 5' RACE reads again in MiXCR, with one record for every CDR3 protein. This table holds about 1.6 million distinct CDR3 sequences, almost 35% found once. Sequencing was done on a sample of blood. The origin of the receptors is a woman in her 30s in good health.

This chain uses TRBV15 with TRBJ2-3; D tentatively reads TRBD1 or TRBD2 (5 bases each). V was shortened by 6 bases and J by 2 bases, with 18 bases between the two germline ends. The CDR3 length is 16 residues. Germline CDR1 reads LNHNV; CDR2 reads YYDKDF (reference sequence). DNA for the CDR3: TGTGCCACCAGTCCGGACCGCCGAGGGGTCACAGATACGCAGTATTTT. This translates into CATSPDRRGVTDTQYF. Full variable domain (outside the CDR3, taken from reference TRBV15 and TRBJ2-3): DAMVIQNPRYQVTQFGKPVTLSCSQTLNHNVMYWYQQKSSQAPKLLFHYYDKDFNNEADTPDNFQSRRPNTSFCFLDIRSPGLGDTAMYLCATSPDRRGVTDTQYFGPGTRLTVL.

The chain combines TRBV15 with TRBJ2-5; D possibly matches TRBD1 or TRBD2 (5 bases each). Germline V gene data show CDR1 as LNHNV and CDR2 as YYDKDF (reference sequence). Trimming stripped 1 base from V and 7 bases from J, with 13 bases between. The CDR3 is 14 residues long. In nucleotides, the CDR3 is TGTGCCACCAGCAGAGCCGGGGCCTTCGGGACCCAGTACTTC. It specifies CATSRAGAFGTQYF.

As regards this clonotype: With a much larger clone just one base away, this may be a read error. V gene TRBV20-1 combines with J gene TRBJ2-5; 13 bases are a match to TRBD2. The CDR3 has 17 residues. The V segment lost 5 bases and the J segment 4 bases; nucleotides outside the gene matches: 13. CDR1 and CDR2 (germline): DFQATT, SNEGSKA (reference sequence). DNA for the CDR3: TGCAGTGCTCACCTGGGACTAGCGGGGAGCCACATAGAGACCCAGTACTTC. It yields the protein CSAHLGLAGSHIETQYF.

This clonotype was counted only a few times. This chain joins TRBV3-1 and TRBJ2-1, with 7 bases lining up with TRBD1. This CDR3 is 16 amino acids long. Germline V CDR1 and CDR2: LGHDT, YNNKEL (reference sequence). J lost 6 bases, V lost 4 bases, and 12 bases had no gene match. The CDR3 region has the DNA TGTGCCAGCAGCCTAGGGGGCTCGGGGTCGGCCAATGAGCAGTTCTTC. Translation: CASSLGGSGSANEQFF.

The chain joins TRBV29-1 to TRBJ2-3; TRBD1 matches 8 bases. Germline trimming cut 8 bases from V and 2 bases from J; bases unmatched to any gene: 6. The CDR3 runs 13 residues. CDR1 and CDR2 (germline): SQVTM, ANQGSEA. The CDR3 spells CSSDRGNTDTQYF. CDR3 nucleotide sequence: TGCAGCAGTGACAGGGGAAACACAGATACGCAGTATTTT.

This clonotype was seen more than once but under ten times. In DNA, the CDR3 is TGTGCCAGCAGCCGACCAGCGGGAGGGACCGGGGAGCTGTTTTTT. This codes for CASSRPAGGTGELFF. The V and J genes are TRBV7-6 and TRBJ2-2, with 10 nucleotides matching TRBD2. The CDR3 consists of 15 residues. Germline trimming cut 5 bases from V and 5 bases from J; bases unmatched to any gene: 5. From germline, CDR1 is SGHVS and CDR2 FNYEAQ.

The chain has TRBV5-1 and TRBJ2-4; tentative D call: TRBD2 (5 bases). With the DNA end fitting TRBJ2-5 better, the J assignment may be wrong. The CDR3 loop spans 16 amino acids. CDR1 and CDR2 from the germline V gene are SGHRS and YFSETQ. The CDR3 bases are TGCGCCAGCAGCTCCGGTCTGGGAGCTACATACGAGACCCAGTACTTC. Encoded protein: CASSSGLGATYETQYF.

V is TRBV18 and J is TRBJ2-5; D call uncertain. The V gene lost 1 base and the J gene lost 5 bases, with 20 bases spanning the gap. From germline, CDR1 is KGHSH and CDR2 LQKENI. This CDR3 is built from 17 residues. The DNA for the CDR3 is TGTGCCAGCTCACCACGGGATTCCAAGAGGCGACCCGAGACCCAGTACTTC. Its protein product is CASSPRDSKRRPETQYF.

The chain recombines TRBV2 with TRBJ2-1; D might be TRBD2 (5 bases). Trimming took 7 bases from V and 0 from J, leaving 25 bases between them. Germline V lookup: CDR1 SNHLY, CDR2 FYNNEI. There are 19 residues in the CDR3. CDR3 loop: CASIPLTIGRFDSYNEQFF. The CDR3 nucleotides read TGTGCCAGCATCCCATTGACTATAGGGAGATTCGACTCCTACAATGAGCAGTTCTTC.

The V and J genes are TRBV5-6 and TRBJ2-5; D ambiguous. The V and J ends lost 6 bases and 1 base respectively, with 16 bases between them. The CDR3 runs 15 residues. CDR1 is SGHDT and CDR2 is YYEEEE in the germline V gene. This chain's CDR3 is CASNSWRQLQETQYF. CDR3 nucleotides: TGTGCCAGCAACTCTTGGAGACAACTCCAAGAGACCCAGTACTTC.

The rearrangement uses TRBV9 and TRBJ2-1; TRBD2 matches at 11 bases. J lost 6 bases, V lost 3 bases, and 11 bases had no gene match. Germline CDR1 SGDLS, CDR2 YYNGEE. CDR3 length: 17 amino acids. For the CDR3, the DNA is TGTGCCAGCAGCGAGGGAGTAGCGGGGGGGCCTGCCAATGAGCAGTTCTTC. This encodes CASSEGVAGGPANEQFF.

The V call is TRBV5-1, the J call TRBJ2-1, with TRBD2 matching over 10 bases. Unmatched junction bases numbered 10, after V lost 4 bases and J lost 3 bases. Germline CDR1 and CDR2: SGHRS and YFSETQ. The CDR3 contains 17 residues. In DNA form, the CDR3 reads TGCGCCAGCAGCATTAATTTTGTAGCGGGAGGCTACAATGAGCAGTTCTTC. Translation gives CASSINFVAGGYNEQFF.

J is TRBJ2-4 and V is TRBV29-1; D may match TRBD1 or TRBD2 (5 bases each). Germline lookup yields CDR1 SQVTM and CDR2 ANQGSEA. The CDR3 runs to 12 residues. The V gene lost 6 bases and the J gene lost 7 bases, with 13 bases spanning the gap. The CDR3 is CSVYSGRNIQYF. The CDR3 bases are TGCAGCGTCTATTCGGGACGCAACATTCAGTACTTC.

This clonotype came up a few times. The chain joins TRBV6-1 to TRBJ2-3, with 8 bases identical to TRBD1. Germline-derived CDR1 and CDR2 are MNHNS and SASEGT. V trimming: 2 bases; J trimming: 2 bases; junction bases outside the gene matches: 6. The CDR3 loop spans 16 amino acids. This CDR3 is CASSEQPGQVTDTQYF. The CDR3 DNA follows: TGTGCCAGCAGTGAACAGCCGGGACAGGTCACAGATACGCAGTATTTT.

The gene calls are TRBV19 and TRBJ1-6; 9 bases fit TRBD1. Germline V CDR1 and CDR2: LNHDA, SQIVND (reference sequence). The CDR3 spans 16 residues. V lost 3 bases and J lost 7; bases outside the gene matches: 7. The CDR3: CASSMKDRGRNSPLHF. The CDR3 bases are TGTGCCAGTAGTATGAAGGACAGGGGAAGGAATTCACCCCTCCACTTT.

The sample holds a few counts of this clonotype. The chain uses TRBV20-1 and TRBJ2-1; 8 bases match TRBD2. This CDR3 is built from 16 residues. Looked up from germline, CDR1 is DFQATT and CDR2 is SNEGSKA (reference sequence). The V and J ends lost 6 bases and 4 bases, in that order; junction bases with no gene match: 14. CDR3 residues: CSALVLSGGNYNEQFF. The CDR3 nucleotides are TGCAGTGCCCTAGTCCTATCGGGAGGGAATTACAATGAGCAGTTCTTC.

This clonotype has just a few counts. The rearrangement uses TRBV10-3 and TRBJ1-4; D is unclear. Trimming shortened V by 6 bases and J by 3 bases, and 8 bases separated the two germline ends. The germline V gene has CDR1 ENHRY and CDR2 SYGVKD. This CDR3 spans 13 amino acids. CDR3 DNA sequence: TGTGCCATCAGCCTGGCCCCTAATGAAAAACTGTTTTTT. Translating it yields CAISLAPNEKLFF.

V and J are TRBV5-1 and TRBJ1-1; 8 bases match TRBD1. This CDR3 comprises 17 residues. Germline V lookup: CDR1 SGHRS, CDR2 YFSETQ. Trimming at V came to 0 bases and at J to 2 bases, leaving 9 bases not matched to a gene. This chain's CDR3 is CASSLELGQGGNTEAFF. The CDR3 DNA is TGCGCCAGCAGCTTGGAACTTGGACAGGGCGGAAACACTGAAGCTTTCTTT.

This clonotype has just a few counts. The rearrangement uses TRBV9 and TRBJ2-3; D is undetermined. Germline loops: CDR1 SGDLS, CDR2 YYNGEE. V lost 0 bases and J 0 bases, leaving 8 bases between the germline ends. The CDR3 sequence is 15 residues long. The CDR3 coding sequence is TGTGCCAGCAGCGTAGACCAGTTAAGCACAGATACGCAGTATTTT. It specifies CASSVDQLSTDTQYF. Full variable domain (remainder filled in from reference TRBV9 and TRBJ2-3): DSGVTQTPKHLITATGQRVTLRCSPRSGDLSVYWYQQSLDQGLQFLIQYYNGEERAKGNILERFSAQQFPDLHSELNLSSLELGDSALYFCASSVDQLSTDTQYFGPGTRLTVL.

Only a few counts were recorded for this clonotype. This may be a read error, as it is one base from a much larger clone. The chain carries TRBV5-1 and TRBJ2-7; unclear D gene. The CDR3 totals 13 residues. Germline V gene data show CDR1 as SGHRS and CDR2 as YFSETQ. The chain's CDR3 is CTSSLDQAYEQYF. CDR3 coding DNA: TGCACCAGCAGCTTGGACCAGGCCTACGAGCAGTACTTC.

This clonotype has a single count. The chain uses TRBV7-9 and TRBJ1-2; TRBD1 matches at 9 bases. Looked up from germline, CDR1 is SEHNR and CDR2 is FQNEAQ (reference sequence). The CDR3 contains 14 residues. The V gene end was trimmed by 3 bases and the J gene end by 5 bases; junction bases not matched to a gene: 4. The CDR3 DNA is TGTGCCAGCAGCTTCCCGACAGGGGGATATGGCTACACCTTC. The encoded protein is CASSFPTGGYGYTF. Using reference TRBV7-9 and TRBJ1-2 for the parts outside the CDR3, the full variable domain is DTGVSQNPRHKITKRGQNVTFRCDPISEHNRLYWYRQTLGQGPEFLTYFQNEAQLEKSRLLSDRFSAERPKGSFSTLEIQRTEQGDSAMYLCASSFPTGGYGYTFGSGTRLTVV.

This clonotype occurred a few times. V usage is TRBV28 and J usage is TRBJ2-3; D unclear. V shed 3 bases and J shed 2 bases, with 9 bases lying between them. This CDR3 is 14 amino acids long. Germline V gene sequence: CDR1 MDHEN, CDR2 SYDVKM. The CDR3 nucleotides read TGTGCCAGCAGTTTTGGGGTAGTCACAGATACGCAGTATTTT. As protein: CASSFGVVTDTQYF. The complete variable domain, with remaining parts taken from reference TRBV28 and TRBJ2-3, reads DVKVTQSSRYLVKRTGEKVFLECVQDMDHENMFWYRQDPGLGLRLIYFSYDVKMKEKGDIPEGYSVSREKKERFSLILESASTNQTSMYLCASSFGVVTDTQYFGPGTRLTVL.

This chain uses TRBV5-1 with TRBJ2-2, with TRBD2 matching over 11 bases. The CDR3 extends over 16 amino acids. Germline values: CDR1 SGHRS, CDR2 YFSETQ. Losses at the gene ends were 3 bases for V and 7 bases for J; bases not matched to a gene: 8. CDR3 residues: CASSSGLAASGGELFF. The CDR3 nucleotides are TGCGCCAGCAGCTCGGGACTAGCGGCAAGTGGCGGGGAGCTGTTTTTT. Full variable domain (remainder filled in from reference TRBV5-1 and TRBJ2-2): KAGVTQTPRYLIKTRGQQVTLSCSPISGHRSVSWYQQTPGQGLQFLFEYFSETQRNKGNFPGRFSGRQFSNSRSEMNVSTLELGDSALYLCASSSGLAASGGELFFGEGSRLTVL.

This chain uses TRBV10-3 with TRBJ1-5, with D maybe TRBD1 (6 bases). With the DNA end fitting TRBJ2-3 better, the J assignment may be wrong. There are 15 residues in the CDR3. CDR1 ENHRY and CDR2 SYGVKD come from the germline V gene. In nucleotides, the CDR3 is TGTGCCATCAGTGATCGCAGGGGCTCGAATCAGCCCCAGTATTTT. Encoded protein: CAISDRRGSNQPQYF.

CDR3 in amino acids: CSVEVGAEAGETQYF. In DNA form, the CDR3 reads TGCAGCGTTGAAGTAGGAGCGGAGGCGGGGGAGACCCAGTACTTC. This rearrangement joins TRBV29-1 to TRBJ2-5; a weak D match, TRBD2 (6 bases). Germline V lookup: CDR1 SQVTM, CDR2 ANQGSEA. CDR3 size: 15 residues. Trimming shortened V by 1 base and J by 5 bases, and 17 bases separated the two germline ends. The full variable domain, its missing parts supplied by reference TRBV29-1 and TRBJ2-5, is SAVISQKPSRDICQRGTSLTIQCQVDSQVTMMFWYRQQPGQSLTLIATANQGSEATYESGFVIDKFPISRPNLTFSTLTVSNMSPEDSSIYLCSVEVGAEAGETQYFGPGTRLLVL.